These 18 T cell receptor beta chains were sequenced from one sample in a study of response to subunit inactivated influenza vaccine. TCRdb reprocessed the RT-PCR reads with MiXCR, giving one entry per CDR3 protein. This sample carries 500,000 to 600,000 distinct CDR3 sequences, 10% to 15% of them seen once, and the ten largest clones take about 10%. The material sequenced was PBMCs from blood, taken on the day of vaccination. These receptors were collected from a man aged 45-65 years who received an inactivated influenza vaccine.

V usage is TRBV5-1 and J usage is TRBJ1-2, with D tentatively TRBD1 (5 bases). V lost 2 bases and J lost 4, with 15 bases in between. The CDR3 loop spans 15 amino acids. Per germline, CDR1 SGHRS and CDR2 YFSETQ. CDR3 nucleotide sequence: TGCGCCAGCAGCTTAGACAGCGATCCAAGCTATGGCTACACCTTC. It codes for CASSLDSDPSYGYTF.

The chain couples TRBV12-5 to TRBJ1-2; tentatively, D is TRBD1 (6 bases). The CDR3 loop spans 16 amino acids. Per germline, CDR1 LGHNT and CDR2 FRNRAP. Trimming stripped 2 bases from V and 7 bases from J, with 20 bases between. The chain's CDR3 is CASGLTTGQGGVGYTF. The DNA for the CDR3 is TGTGCTAGTGGTTTGACGACGGGACAAGGGGGTGTTGGCTACACCTTC. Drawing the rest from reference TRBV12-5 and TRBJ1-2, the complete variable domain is DARVTQTPRHKVTEMGQEVTMRCQPILGHNTVFWYRQTMMQGLELLAYFRNRAPLDDSGMPKDRFSAEMPDATLATLKIQPSEPRDSAVYFCASGLTTGQGGVGYTFGSGTRLTVV.

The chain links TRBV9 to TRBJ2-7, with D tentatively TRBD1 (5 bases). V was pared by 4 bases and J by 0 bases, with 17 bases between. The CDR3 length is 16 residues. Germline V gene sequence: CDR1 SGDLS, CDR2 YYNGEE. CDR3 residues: CASSLSPQGRSYEQYF. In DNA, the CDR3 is TGTGCCAGCAGCCTTAGCCCTCAGGGCCGCTCCTACGAGCAGTACTTC.

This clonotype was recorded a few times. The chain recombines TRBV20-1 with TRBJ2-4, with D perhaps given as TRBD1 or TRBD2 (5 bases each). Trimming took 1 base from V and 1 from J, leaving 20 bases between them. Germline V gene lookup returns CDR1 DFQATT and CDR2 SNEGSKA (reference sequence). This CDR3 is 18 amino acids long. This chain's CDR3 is CSARAPQWGGHAKNIQYF. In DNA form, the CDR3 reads TGCAGTGCTAGAGCGCCACAATGGGGCGGGCATGCCAAAAACATTCAGTACTTC.

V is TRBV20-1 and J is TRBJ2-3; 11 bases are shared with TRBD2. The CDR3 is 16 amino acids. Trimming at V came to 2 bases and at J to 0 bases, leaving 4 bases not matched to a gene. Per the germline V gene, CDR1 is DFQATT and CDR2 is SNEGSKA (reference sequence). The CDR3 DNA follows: TGCAGTGCTAGAAAAATAGCGGGAGGGAGCACAGATACGCAGTATTTT. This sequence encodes CSARKIAGGSTDTQYF.

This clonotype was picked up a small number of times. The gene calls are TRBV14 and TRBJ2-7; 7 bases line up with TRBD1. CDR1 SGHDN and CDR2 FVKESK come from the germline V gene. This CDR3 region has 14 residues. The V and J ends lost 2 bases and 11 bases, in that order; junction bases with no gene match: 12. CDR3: CASSQHRGERAEYF. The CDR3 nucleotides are TGTGCCAGCAGCCAACACAGGGGAGAACGAGCGGAGTACTTC.

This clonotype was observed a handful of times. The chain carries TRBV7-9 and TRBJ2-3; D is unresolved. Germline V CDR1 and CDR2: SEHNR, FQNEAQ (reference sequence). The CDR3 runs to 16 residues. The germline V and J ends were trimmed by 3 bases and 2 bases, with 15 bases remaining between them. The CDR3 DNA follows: TGTGCCAGCAGCTTGGGTAACGTAGCCGACACAGATACGCAGTATTTT. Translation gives CASSLGNVADTDTQYF.

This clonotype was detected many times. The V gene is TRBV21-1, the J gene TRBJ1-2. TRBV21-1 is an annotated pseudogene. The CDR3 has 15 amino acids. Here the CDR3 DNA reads TGTGCCAGCGGACGTTGTTTTGAGATGGTCGGTGGCTACACCTTC. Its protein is CASGRCFEMVGGYTF.

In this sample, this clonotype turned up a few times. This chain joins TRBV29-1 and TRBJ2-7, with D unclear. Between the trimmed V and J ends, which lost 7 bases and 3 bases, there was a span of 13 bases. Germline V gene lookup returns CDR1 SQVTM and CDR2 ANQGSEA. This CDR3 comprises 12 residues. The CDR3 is CSAKDGFYEQYF. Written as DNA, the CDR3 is TGCAGCGCTAAGGACGGATTCTACGAGCAGTACTTC.

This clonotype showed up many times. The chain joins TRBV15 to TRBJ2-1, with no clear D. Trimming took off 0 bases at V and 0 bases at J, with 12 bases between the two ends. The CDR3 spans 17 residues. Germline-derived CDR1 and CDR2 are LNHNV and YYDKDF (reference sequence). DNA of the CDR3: TGTGCCACCAGCAGAGATGTCGGGTCACTCTCCTACAATGAGCAGTTCTTC. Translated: CATSRDVGSLSYNEQFF.

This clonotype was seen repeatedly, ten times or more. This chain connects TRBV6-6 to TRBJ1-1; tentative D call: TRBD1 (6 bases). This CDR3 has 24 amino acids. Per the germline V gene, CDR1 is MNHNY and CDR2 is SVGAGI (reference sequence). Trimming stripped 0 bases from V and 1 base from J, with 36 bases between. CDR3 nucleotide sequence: TGTGCCAGCAGTTACTCGGCGGGACTCTGGGGTGGCCCGTCAGCGGGACACTGGAACACTGAAGCTTTCTTT. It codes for CASSYSAGLWGGPSAGHWNTEAFF.

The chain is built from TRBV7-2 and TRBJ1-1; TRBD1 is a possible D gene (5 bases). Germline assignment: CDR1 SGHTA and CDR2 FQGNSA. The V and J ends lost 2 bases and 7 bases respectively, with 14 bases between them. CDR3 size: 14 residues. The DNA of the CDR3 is TGTGCCAGCAGCTTACCGGGTGGGGGGTTTGAAGCTTTCTTT. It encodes CASSLPGGGFEAFF.

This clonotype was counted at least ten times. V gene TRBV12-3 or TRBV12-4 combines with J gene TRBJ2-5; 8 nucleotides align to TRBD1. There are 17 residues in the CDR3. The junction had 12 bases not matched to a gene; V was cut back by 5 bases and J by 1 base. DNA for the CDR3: TGTGCCAGCAGTGGGGGTTCAGCAGGGGGCATCCAAGAGACCCAGTACTTC. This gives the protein CASSGGSAGGIQETQYF.

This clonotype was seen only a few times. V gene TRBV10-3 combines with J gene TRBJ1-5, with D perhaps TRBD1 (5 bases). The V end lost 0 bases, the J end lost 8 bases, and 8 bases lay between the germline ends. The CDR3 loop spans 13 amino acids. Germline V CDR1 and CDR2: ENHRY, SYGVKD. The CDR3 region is CAISESAGEPQHF. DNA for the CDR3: TGTGCCATCAGTGAGTCGGCGGGGGAGCCCCAGCATTTT.

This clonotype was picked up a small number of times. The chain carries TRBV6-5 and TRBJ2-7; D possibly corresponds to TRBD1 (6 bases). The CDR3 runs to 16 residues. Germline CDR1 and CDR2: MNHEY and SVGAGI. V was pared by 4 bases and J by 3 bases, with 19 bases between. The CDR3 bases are TGTGCCAGCAGTTCCGACACAGGGAAAGGTTTCTACGAGCAGTACTTC. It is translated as CASSSDTGKGFYEQYF.

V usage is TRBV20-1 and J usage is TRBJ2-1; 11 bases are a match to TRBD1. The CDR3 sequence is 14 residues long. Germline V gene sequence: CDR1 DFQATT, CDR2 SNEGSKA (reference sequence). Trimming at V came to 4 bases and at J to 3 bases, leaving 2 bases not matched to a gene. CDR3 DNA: TGCAGTGCTATTGGGACAGGGGGCTACAATGAGCAGTTCTTC. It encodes CSAIGTGGYNEQFF.

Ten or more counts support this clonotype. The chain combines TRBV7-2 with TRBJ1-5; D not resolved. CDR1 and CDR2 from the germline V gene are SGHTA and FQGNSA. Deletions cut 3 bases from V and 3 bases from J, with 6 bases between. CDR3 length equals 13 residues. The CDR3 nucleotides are TGTGCCAGCAGCTTTAACCCCAATCAGCCCCAGCATTTT. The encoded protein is CASSFNPNQPQHF.

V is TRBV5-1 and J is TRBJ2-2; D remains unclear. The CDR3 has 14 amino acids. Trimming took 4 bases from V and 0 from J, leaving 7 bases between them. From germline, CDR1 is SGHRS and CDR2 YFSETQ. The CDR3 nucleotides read TGCGCCAGCAGCCAACGTGCGAACACCGGGGAGCTGTTTTTT. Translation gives CASSQRANTGELFF.